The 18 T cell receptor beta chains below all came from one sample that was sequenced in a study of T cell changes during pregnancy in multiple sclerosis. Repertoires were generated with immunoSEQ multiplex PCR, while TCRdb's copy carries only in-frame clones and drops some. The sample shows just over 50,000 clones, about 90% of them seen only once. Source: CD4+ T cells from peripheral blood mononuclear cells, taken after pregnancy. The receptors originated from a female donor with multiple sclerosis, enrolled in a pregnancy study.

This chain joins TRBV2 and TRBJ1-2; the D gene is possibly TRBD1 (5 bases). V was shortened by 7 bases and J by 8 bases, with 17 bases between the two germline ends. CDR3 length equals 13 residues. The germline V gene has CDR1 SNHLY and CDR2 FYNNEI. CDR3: CASIRGYSGGYTF. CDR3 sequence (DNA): TGTGCCAGCATACGGGGGTACTCTGGGGGCTACACCTTC.

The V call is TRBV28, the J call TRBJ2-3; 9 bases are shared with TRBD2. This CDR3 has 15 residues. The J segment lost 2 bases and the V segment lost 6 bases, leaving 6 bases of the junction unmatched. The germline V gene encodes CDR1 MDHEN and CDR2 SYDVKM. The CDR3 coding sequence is TGTGCCAGCAGCCAGACTAGCGGTTACACAGATACGCAGTATTTT. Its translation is CASSQTSGYTDTQYF.

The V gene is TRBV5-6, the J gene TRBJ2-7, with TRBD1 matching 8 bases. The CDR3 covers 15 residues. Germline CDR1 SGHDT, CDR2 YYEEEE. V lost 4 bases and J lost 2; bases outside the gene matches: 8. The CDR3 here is CASSRTGLGTYEQYF. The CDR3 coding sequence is TGTGCCAGCAGCAGGACAGGGTTAGGGACCTACGAGCAGTACTTC.

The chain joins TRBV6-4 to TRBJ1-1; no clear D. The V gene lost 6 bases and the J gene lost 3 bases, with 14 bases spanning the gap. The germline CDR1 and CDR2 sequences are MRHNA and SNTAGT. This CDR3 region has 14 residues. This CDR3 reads CASRPDHGYTEAFF. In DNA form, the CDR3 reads TGTGCCAGCAGGCCAGATCACGGGTACACTGAAGCTTTCTTT.

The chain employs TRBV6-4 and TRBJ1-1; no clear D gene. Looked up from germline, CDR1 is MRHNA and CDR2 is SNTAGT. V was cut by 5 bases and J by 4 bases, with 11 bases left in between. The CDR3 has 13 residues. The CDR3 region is CASSIGSGTEAFF. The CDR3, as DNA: TGTGCCAGCAGTATAGGGAGTGGCACTGAAGCTTTCTTT.

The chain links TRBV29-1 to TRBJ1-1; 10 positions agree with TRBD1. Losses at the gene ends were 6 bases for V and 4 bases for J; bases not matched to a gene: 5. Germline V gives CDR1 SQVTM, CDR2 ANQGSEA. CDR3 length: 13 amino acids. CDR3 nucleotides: TGCAGCGTAAGACAGGGGGCAGTCACTGAAGCTTTCTTT. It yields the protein CSVRQGAVTEAFF.

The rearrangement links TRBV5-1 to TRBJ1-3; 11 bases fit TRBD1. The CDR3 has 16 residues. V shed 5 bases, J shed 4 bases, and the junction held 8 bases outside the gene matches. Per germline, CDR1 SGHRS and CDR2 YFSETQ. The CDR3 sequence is CASSPGTGGSGNTIYF. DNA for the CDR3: TGCGCCAGCAGTCCCGGGACAGGGGGATCCGGAAACACCATATATTTT.

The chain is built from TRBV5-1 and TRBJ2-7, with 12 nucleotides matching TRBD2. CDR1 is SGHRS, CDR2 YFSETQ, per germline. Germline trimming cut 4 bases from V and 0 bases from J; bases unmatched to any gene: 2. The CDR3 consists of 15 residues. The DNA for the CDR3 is TGCGCCAGCAGCCCGACTAGCGGGAGCTCCTACGAGCAGTACTTC. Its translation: CASSPTSGSSYEQYF.

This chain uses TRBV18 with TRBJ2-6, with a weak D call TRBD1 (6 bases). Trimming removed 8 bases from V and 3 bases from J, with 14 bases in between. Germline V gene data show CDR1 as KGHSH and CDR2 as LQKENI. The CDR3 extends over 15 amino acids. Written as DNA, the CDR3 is TGTGCCAGCCGTCAAACAGGGCTTGGGGCCAACGTCCTGACTTTC. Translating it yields CASRQTGLGANVLTF.

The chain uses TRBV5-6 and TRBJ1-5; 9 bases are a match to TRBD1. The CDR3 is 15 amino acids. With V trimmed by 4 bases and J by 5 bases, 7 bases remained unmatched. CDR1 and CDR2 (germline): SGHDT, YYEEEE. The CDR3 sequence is CASSADRGSDQPQHF. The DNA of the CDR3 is TGTGCCAGCAGCGCCGACAGGGGGAGTGATCAGCCCCAGCATTTT.

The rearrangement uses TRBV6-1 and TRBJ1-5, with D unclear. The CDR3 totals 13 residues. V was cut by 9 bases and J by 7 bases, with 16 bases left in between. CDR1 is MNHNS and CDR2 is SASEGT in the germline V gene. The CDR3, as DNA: TGTGCCAGTAAGGAGGGAACCGGACAGCCCCAGCATTTT. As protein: CASKEGTGQPQHF.

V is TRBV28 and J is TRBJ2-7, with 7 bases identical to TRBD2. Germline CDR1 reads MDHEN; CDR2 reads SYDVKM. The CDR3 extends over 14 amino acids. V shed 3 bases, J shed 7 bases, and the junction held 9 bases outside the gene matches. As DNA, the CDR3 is TGTGCCAGCAGTTTGGGGGGGTCGAACAGGGAGCAGTACTTC. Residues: CASSLGGSNREQYF.

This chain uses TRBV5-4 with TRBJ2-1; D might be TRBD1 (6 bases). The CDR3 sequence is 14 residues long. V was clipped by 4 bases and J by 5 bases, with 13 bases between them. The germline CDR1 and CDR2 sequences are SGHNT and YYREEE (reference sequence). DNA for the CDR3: TGTGCCAGCAGCCCCTTGAGGGACAACAATGAGCAGTTCTTC. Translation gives CASSPLRDNNEQFF.

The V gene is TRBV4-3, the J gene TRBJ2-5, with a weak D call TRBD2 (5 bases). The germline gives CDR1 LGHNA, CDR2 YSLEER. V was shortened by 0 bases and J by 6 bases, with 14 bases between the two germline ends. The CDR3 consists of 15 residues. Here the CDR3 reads CASSQDWASSKTQYF. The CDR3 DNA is TGCGCCAGCAGCCAAGATTGGGCTAGCTCCAAGACCCAGTACTTC.

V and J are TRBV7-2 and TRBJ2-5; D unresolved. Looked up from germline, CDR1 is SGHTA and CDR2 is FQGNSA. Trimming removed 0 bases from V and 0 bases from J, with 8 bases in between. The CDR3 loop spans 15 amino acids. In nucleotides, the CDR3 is TGTGCCAGCAGCTTAGCTGCGGCTTACCAAGAGACCCAGTACTTC. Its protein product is CASSLAAAYQETQYF. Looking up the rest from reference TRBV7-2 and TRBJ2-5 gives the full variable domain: GAGVSQSPSNKVTEKGKDVELRCDPISGHTALYWYRQSLGQGLEFLIYFQGNSAPDKSGLPSDRFSAERTGGSVSTLTIQRTQQEDSAVYLCASSLAAAYQETQYFGPGTRLLVL.

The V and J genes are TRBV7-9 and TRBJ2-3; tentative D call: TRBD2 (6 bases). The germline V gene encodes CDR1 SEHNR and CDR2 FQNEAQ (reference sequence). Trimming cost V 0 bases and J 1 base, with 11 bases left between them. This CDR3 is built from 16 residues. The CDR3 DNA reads TGTGCCAGCAGCTTAGCGAGGGGACTCCGCACAGATACGCAGTATTTT. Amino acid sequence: CASSLARGLRTDTQYF.

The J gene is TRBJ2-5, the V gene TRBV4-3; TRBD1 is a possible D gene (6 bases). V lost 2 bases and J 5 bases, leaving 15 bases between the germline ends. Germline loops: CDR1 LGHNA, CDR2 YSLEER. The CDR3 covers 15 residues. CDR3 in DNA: TGCGCCAGCAGCCAACCACAGGGTCGGTGGGAGACCCAGTACTTC. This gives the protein CASSQPQGRWETQYF.

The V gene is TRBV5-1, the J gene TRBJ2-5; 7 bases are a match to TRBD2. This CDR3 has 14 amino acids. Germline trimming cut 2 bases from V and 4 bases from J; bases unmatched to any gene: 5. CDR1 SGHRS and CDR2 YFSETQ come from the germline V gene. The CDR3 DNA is TGCGCCAGCAGCTTTGGCGGGAGTTCAGAGACCCAGTACTTC. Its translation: CASSFGGSSETQYF.